The TCR beta chain described here comes from a study of blood T cell repertoires in COVID-19. Across the whole study: From the United States, Italy and Spain came samples of acute and convalescent COVID-19. Sources were T cells, B-cell-depleted T cells, or PBMCs; the material itself was cDNA or gDNA.

With V trimmed by 2 bases and J by 4 bases, 5 bases remained unmatched. Germline V gene lookup returns CDR1 SEHNR and CDR2 FQNEAQ (reference sequence). The CDR3 is 15 amino acids. Original handling: Reference gene primer amplification gave nucleated cell count estimates. This table comes from immunoSEQ multiplex PCR, and its TCRdb copy is limited to in-frame clones, with some not included. V, J and clone size were drawn from that table, and D and trimming were deduced from the DNA. This table has roughly 20,000 clones, about nine tenths appearing once. Sequenced: peripheral blood. V usage is TRBV7-9 and J usage is TRBJ2-1; 7 positions agree with TRBD2. This receptor was obtained from a human donor in a cohort sampled during active COVID-19. The donor label of this sample is uncertain. The DNA of the CDR3 is TGTGCCAGCAGCTTAACTAGCGAGGTGTACAATGAGCAGTTCTTC. This gives the protein CASSLTSEVYNEQFF.